One and the same sample provided the 21 T cell receptor beta chains below, sequenced in a study of T-cell reconstitution after alpha-beta-depleted transplantation in children. The TCRbeta library incorporated unique molecular identifiers. TCRdb ran MiXCR on the PCR reads and lists one entry per CDR3 protein. The sample lists fewer than 550,000 distinct CDR3 sequences; more than 9.5% were seen once. The sequences come from PBMCs, mostly from graft donor cells, collected 180 days after TCRalphabeta/CD19-depleted stem cell transplant. These receptors were collected from a female patient aged 2 to 10 who had a stem cell transplant for aplastic anemia, so the T cells may come from the graft donor.

This chain links TRBV5-5 with TRBJ1-1; D perhaps matches TRBD1 (6 bases). V lost 0 bases, J lost 5 bases, and 14 bases lay in between. Germline assignment: CDR1 SGHKS and CDR2 YYEKEE (reference sequence). The CDR3 has 15 amino acids. The CDR3 DNA reads as TGTGCCAGCAGCTTGGGGCAGGGGCTGAGGACTGAAGCTTTCTTT. Residues: CASSLGQGLRTEAFF.

This clonotype was detected a few times. Written as DNA, the CDR3 is TGTGCCAGCAGTCTATCCCCCTCGGGGCCAGTTAGGAATGAGCAGTTCTTC. It specifies CASSLSPSGPVRNEQFF. The chain employs TRBV12-3 or TRBV12-4 and TRBJ2-1, with D possibly being TRBD1 or TRBD2 (5 bases each). Trimming cost V 5 bases and J 7 bases, with 24 bases left between them. This CDR3 region has 17 residues.

This sequence joins TRBV6-5 and TRBJ2-3, with TRBD2 matching over 12 bases. This CDR3 spans 18 amino acids. The trim removed 1 base at V and 5 bases at J, leaving 10 bases unmatched. CDR1 and CDR2 (germline): MNHEY, SVGAGI. As DNA, the CDR3 is TGTGCCAGCAGTTACTGGTCTAGCGGGAGGGCCGTTCAAGATACGCAGTATTTT. It yields the protein CASSYWSSGRAVQDTQYF.

In this sample, this clonotype turned up many times. This rearrangement joins TRBV5-1 to TRBJ2-2; D gene unclear. CDR1 is SGHRS and CDR2 is YFSETQ in the germline V gene. This CDR3 is built from 15 residues. The V end was cut by 2 bases, the J end by 0 bases, with 8 bases between. The CDR3 reads CASSLRASNTGELFF. The CDR3 nucleotides are TGCGCCAGCAGCTTACGGGCTTCGAACACCGGGGAGCTGTTTTTT.

This clonotype was recorded many times. The chain is built from TRBV20-1 and TRBJ2-3, with 8 bases lining up with TRBD2. The germline CDR1 and CDR2 sequences are DFQATT and SNEGSKA (reference sequence). Trimming removed 8 bases from V and 3 bases from J; junction bases left unmatched: 4. The CDR3 length is 12 residues. CDR3 nucleotides: TGCAGTCCCCGGGGGGGGACAGATACGCAGTATTTT. Translating gives CSPRGGTDTQYF.

The gene calls are TRBV11-1 and TRBJ2-6; 8 nucleotides align to TRBD1. This CDR3 is 20 amino acids long. V lost 5 bases to trimming and J lost 0 bases; unmatched junction nucleotides: 15. Germline V lookup: CDR1 SGHAT, CDR2 FQDESV (reference sequence). This CDR3 reads CASSPSPYGTGTSGANVLTF. The DNA for the CDR3 is TGTGCCAGCAGCCCGTCCCCCTACGGGACAGGAACCTCTGGGGCCAACGTCCTGACTTTC.

This chain uses TRBV20-1 with TRBJ2-3; 10 bases are a match to TRBD1. After removal of 5 bases from V and 0 bases from J, the junction contained 8 bases not matched to a gene. Germline assignment: CDR1 DFQATT and CDR2 SNEGSKA (reference sequence). This CDR3 comprises 16 residues. The CDR3 region is CSAPGRGQGSTDTQYF. The CDR3 DNA follows: TGCAGTGCTCCGGGGAGGGGACAGGGGAGCACAGATACGCAGTATTTT.

J is TRBJ2-1 and V is TRBV2; 8 nucleotides match TRBD2. V shed 5 bases, J shed 5 bases, and the junction held 14 bases outside the gene matches. Germline CDR1 and CDR2: SNHLY and FYNNEI. The CDR3 is 17 amino acids. The CDR3 DNA is TGTGCCAGCAGTTTTTACTACCCGGGAGGGCCCCACAATGAGCAGTTCTTC. Translated: CASSFYYPGGPHNEQFF.

This clonotype was found a few times. V usage is TRBV20-1 and J usage is TRBJ2-1, with TRBD1 identical over 9 bases. The J segment lost 2 bases and the V segment lost 6 bases, leaving 8 bases of the junction unmatched. The CDR3 loop spans 15 amino acids. The germline CDR1 and CDR2 sequences are DFQATT and SNEGSKA (reference sequence). CDR3 region: CSAPPRDRAYNEQFF. In nucleotides, the CDR3 is TGCAGTGCCCCCCCCCGGGACAGGGCCTACAATGAGCAGTTCTTC.

This clonotype was seen a few times. This chain uses TRBV7-2 with TRBJ2-2; D unclear. CDR3 length: 16 residues. Germline V gene sequence: CDR1 SGHTA, CDR2 FQGNSA. V lost 2 bases, J lost 2 bases, and 12 bases lay in between. CDR3: CASSLWLQANTGELFF. The CDR3 coding sequence is TGTGCCAGCAGCTTATGGTTGCAGGCAAACACCGGGGAGCTGTTTTTT.

This clonotype was found a few times. The V and J genes are TRBV2 and TRBJ1-2; 7 bases line up with TRBD1. The V and J ends lost 1 base and 7 bases, in that order; junction bases with no gene match: 3. The germline CDR1 and CDR2 sequences are SNHLY and FYNNEI. The CDR3 has 13 amino acids. CDR3 protein: CASSEEGASGYTF. The CDR3 DNA reads as TGTGCCAGCAGTGAAGAGGGGGCAAGTGGCTACACCTTC.

This clonotype has at least ten counts. V usage is TRBV28 and J usage is TRBJ2-2, with 9 bases aligning to TRBD1. The V segment lost 6 bases and the J segment 1 base; nucleotides outside the gene matches: 3. CDR3 length: 15 amino acids. The germline gives CDR1 MDHEN, CDR2 SYDVKM. The CDR3 DNA reads as TGTGCCAGCAGCTTGGACAGGGGGAACACCGGGGAGCTGTTTTTT. It yields the protein CASSLDRGNTGELFF.

Only a few counts were recorded for this clonotype. This rearrangement joins TRBV5-1 to TRBJ2-6; perhaps TRBD1 as D (6 bases). The germline V and J ends were trimmed by 3 bases and 2 bases, with 9 bases remaining between them. Germline values: CDR1 SGHRS, CDR2 YFSETQ. This CDR3 region has 15 residues. CDR3 region: CASSYREPGANVLTF. The CDR3 coding sequence is TGCGCCAGCAGCTACAGGGAGCCTGGGGCCAACGTCCTGACTTTC.

This clonotype has a handful of counts. The chain carries TRBV18 and TRBJ2-7; D is unresolved. The CDR3 extends over 11 amino acids. With 2 bases removed from V and 6 bases from J, the gap between germline ends came to 5 bases. Per germline, CDR1 KGHSH and CDR2 LQKENI. CDR3 nucleotide sequence: TGTGCCAGCTCACCATCTCTCGAGCAGTACTTC. Protein sequence: CASSPSLEQYF.

The chain carries TRBV3-1 and TRBJ1-2, with D perhaps TRBD1 (6 bases). This CDR3 is 16 amino acids long. CDR1 is LGHDT, CDR2 YNNKEL, per germline (reference sequence). The V and J ends lost 4 bases and 4 bases respectively, with 19 bases between them. The CDR3 nucleotides are TGTGCCAGCAGCCTCCACAACTCACAGGGCCCCTATGGCTACACCTTC. The encoded protein is CASSLHNSQGPYGYTF.

This clonotype was counted a few times. This chain links TRBV21-1 with TRBJ2-7; the table names TRBD2, a call not compared with the DNA. TRBV21-1 is assigned pseudogene status. The CDR3 loop spans 18 amino acids. CDR3 bases: TGTGCCAGCAGTCCCGTTCGGGGCTCTAGCGGGGGCTCCTACGAGCAGTACGTC. This sequence encodes CASSPVRGSSGGSYEQYV.

This clonotype has a count of ten or more. The chain links TRBV12-3 or TRBV12-4 to TRBJ2-2, with TRBD1 identical over 8 bases. The trim removed 5 bases at V and 3 bases at J, leaving 8 bases unmatched. There are 16 residues in the CDR3. The CDR3 nucleotides read TGTGCCAGCAGTCCCCGGACAGGGTTGTACACCGGGGAGCTGTTTTTT. Translating it yields CASSPRTGLYTGELFF.

V and J are TRBV18 and TRBJ2-7; 9 bases align to TRBD1. V was pared by 2 bases and J by 1 base, with 12 bases of the junction left unmatched. Germline values: CDR1 KGHSH, CDR2 LQKENI. This CDR3 spans 18 amino acids. The CDR3 region has the DNA TGTGCCAGCTCACCAAGCGCACAGGGGGCGGTTGGTTCCTACGAGCAGTACTTC. The encoded protein is CASSPSAQGAVGSYEQYF.

The chain employs TRBV3-1 and TRBJ2-1; 9 positions match TRBD2. This CDR3 has 15 amino acids. V lost 1 base to trimming and J lost 5 bases; unmatched junction nucleotides: 3. The germline gives CDR1 LGHDT, CDR2 YNNKEL (reference sequence). CDR3 sequence reads: CASSQVLAGNNEQFF. Here the CDR3 DNA reads TGTGCCAGCAGCCAAGTCCTAGCGGGGAACAATGAGCAGTTCTTC.

The chain links TRBV7-2 to TRBJ2-7; D call uncertain. The CDR3 length is 17 residues. Between the trimmed V and J ends, which lost 6 bases and 2 bases, there was a span of 23 bases. The germline gives CDR1 SGHTA, CDR2 FQGNSA. The DNA for the CDR3 is TGTGCCAGCAGTAGAAGCCGGACCCTGAGAGTTACCTACGAGCAGTACTTC. This translates into CASSRSRTLRVTYEQYF.

The chain joins TRBV4-2 to TRBJ1-5, with 7 bases aligning to TRBD1. J was trimmed by 5 bases and V by 1 base; bases with no gene match: 8. The germline V gene encodes CDR1 LGHNA and CDR2 YNFKEQ. This CDR3 is built from 16 residues. This CDR3 is CASSQVPARGDQPQHF. DNA for the CDR3: TGTGCCAGCAGCCAAGTTCCTGCCAGGGGGGATCAGCCCCAGCATTTT.